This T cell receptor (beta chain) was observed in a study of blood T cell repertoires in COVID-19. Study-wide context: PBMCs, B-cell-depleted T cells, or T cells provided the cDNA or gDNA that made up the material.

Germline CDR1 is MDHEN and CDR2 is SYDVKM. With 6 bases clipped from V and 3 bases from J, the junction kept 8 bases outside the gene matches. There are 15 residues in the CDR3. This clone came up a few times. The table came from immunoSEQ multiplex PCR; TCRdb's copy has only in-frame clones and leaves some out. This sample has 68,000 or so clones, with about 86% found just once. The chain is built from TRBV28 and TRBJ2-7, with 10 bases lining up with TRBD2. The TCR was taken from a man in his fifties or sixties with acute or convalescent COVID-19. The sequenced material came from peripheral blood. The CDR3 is CASSIVLAGLYEQYF. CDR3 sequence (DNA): TGTGCCAGCAGCATCGTACTAGCGGGACTCTACGAGCAGTACTTC.